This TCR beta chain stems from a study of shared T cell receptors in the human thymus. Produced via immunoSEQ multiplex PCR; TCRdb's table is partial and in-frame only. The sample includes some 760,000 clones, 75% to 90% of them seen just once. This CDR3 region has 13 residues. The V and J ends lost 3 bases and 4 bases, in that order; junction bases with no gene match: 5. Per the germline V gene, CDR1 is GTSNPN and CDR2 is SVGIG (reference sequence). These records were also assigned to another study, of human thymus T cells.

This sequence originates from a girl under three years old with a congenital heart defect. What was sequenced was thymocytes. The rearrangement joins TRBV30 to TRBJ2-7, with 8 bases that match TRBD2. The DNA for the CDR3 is TGTGCCTGGAGCTTTAGCGGGGTATACGAGCAGTACTTC. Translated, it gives CAWSFSGVYEQYF.